This T cell receptor beta chain originates from a study of naive and memory T cell subsets. Germline trimming cut 3 bases from V and 8 bases from J; bases unmatched to any gene: 16. Germline V gene sequence: CDR1 MNHEY, CDR2 SMNVEV (reference sequence). The CDR3 covers 18 residues. An equimolar mix of two oligonucleotides served as the beta constant-region primer for TRBC1 and TRBC2. TCRdb ran MiXCR on the UMI-ligation and nested PCR reads and lists one entry per CDR3 protein. Among more than 25,000 distinct CDR3 sequences listed, around 10% were seen once. This chain joins TRBV27 and TRBJ1-6; TRBD1 aligns across 7 bases. Sequencing used effector memory CD4+ T cells from blood. The sample's subset: effector memory, CD45RA- CD27-. This receptor was obtained from a human donor in good health. The CDR3 spells CASSFSTLGAGGDSPLHF. As DNA, the CDR3 is TGTGCCAGCAGTTTCTCCACTCTGGGGGCAGGGGGTGATTCACCCCTCCACTTT.